What follows is one T cell receptor (beta chain) and its context. As originally analysed: ImmunoSEQ output held junction-only sequences without quality scores, so filtering differed. The data were produced by immunoSEQ multiplex PCR, yet TCRdb's version contains in-frame clones alone and is incomplete. V, J and clone size are those of that table, while D and trimming were read from the DNA. The data show some 1.1 million clones, roughly 80% seen once. This entry comes from a study of shared clonotypes between healthy human individuals. Trimming removed 7 bases from V and 6 bases from J; junction bases left unmatched: 19. The germline V gene encodes CDR1 MDHEN and CDR2 SYDVKM. The CDR3 sequence is 17 residues long.

The source material was memory CD4+ T cells from PBMCs. The sample's subset: CD45RA-negative fraction. This sequence was found in a man younger than 35 in good health. Some clones in this sample may be carry-over from other donors' samples. The chain employs TRBV28 and TRBJ2-3; 7 positions agree with TRBD2. Here the CDR3 reads CASNFLEGRGESDTQYF. The DNA for the CDR3 is TGTGCCAGCAATTTCTTGGAGGGGAGGGGAGAATCTGATACGCAGTATTTT.